The 18 T cell receptor beta chains listed next were all sequenced from one sample in a study of CXCR3-negative and CXCR3-positive naive CD8 T cells. Whole-study results and caveats: Naive cells that were CXCR3-positive had more hydrophobic TRB CDR3s (compared with CXCR3-negative naive cells).

5' RACE with UMI labels generated the TRB cDNA libraries. TCRdb re-analyzed the 5' RACE reads; it lists each CDR3 protein once, without DNA. The sample table sets out 150,000 or so distinct CDR3 sequences. Antigens for these TCRs are unknown. Material for sequencing was naive CXCR3+ CD8+ T cells from blood. Described subset: CD45RO-CCR7+CD27+CD95- naive CD8+ T cells expressing CXCR3 (TNR3+). These receptors all come from a human donor in good health. Some clones in this sample may be carry-over from other donors' samples.

The chain is built from TRBV6-5 and TRBJ1-1; TCRdb outputs TRBD1, but without DNA this stays unchecked. In germline, CDR1 is MNHEY, CDR2 SVGAGI. The CDR3 is made up of 14 amino acids. The chain's CDR3 is CASSLGAGNTEAFF.

The chain carries TRBV28 and TRBJ2-5; TCRdb gives TRBD1 as the D gene, but with no DNA this cannot be confirmed. This CDR3 has 14 residues. The V gene's germline CDR1 is MDHEN and CDR2 SYDVKM. CDR3 in amino acids: CASSFSGAVVTQYF.

The chain uses TRBV10-3 and TRBJ2-3. The CDR3 is 11 residues long. Per germline, CDR1 ENHRY and CDR2 SYGVKD. This chain's CDR3 is CAISDTDTQYF.

The chain joins TRBV6-4 to TRBJ2-3; with no DNA, the TCRdb D assignment of TRBD1 cannot be verified. The germline gives CDR1 MRHNA, CDR2 SNTAGT. The CDR3 loop spans 18 amino acids. The CDR3 protein is CASSVPPIVLPNTDTQYF.

This sequence joins TRBV5-1 and TRBJ1-2. The CDR3 runs 15 residues. CDR1 is SGHRS and CDR2 is YFSETQ in the germline V gene. CDR3 sequence reads: CASSFHPNDYYGYTF.

The gene calls are TRBV13 and TRBJ2-1; as DNA is missing, the TRBD2 call by TCRdb cannot be tested. The CDR3 contains 15 residues. Germline CDR1 PRHDT, CDR2 FYEKMQ (reference sequence). The CDR3 is CASSNEREGYNEQFF.

The chain carries TRBV7-3 and TRBJ2-5; checking the TCRdb D call of TRBD2 is not possible without DNA. The germline V gene has CDR1 SGHTA and CDR2 FQGTGA. CDR3 length: 20 residues. The CDR3 sequence: CASSPYFRAGSSPIQETQYF. Complete variable domain (other parts from reference TRBV7-3 and TRBJ2-5): GAGVSQTPSNKVTEKGKYVELRCDPISGHTALYWYRQSLGQGPEFLIYFQGTGAADDSGLPNDRFFAVRPEGSVSTLKIQRTERGDSAVYLCASSPYFRAGSSPIQETQYFGPGTRLLVL.

This sequence joins TRBV10-3 and TRBJ2-2. Germline assignment: CDR1 ENHRY and CDR2 SYGVKD. CDR3 length: 13 residues. CDR3 amino acids: CAISELNTGELFF.

This rearrangement joins TRBV10-1 to TRBJ2-3. Germline CDR1 reads WNHNN; CDR2 reads SYGVQD (reference sequence). The CDR3 runs to 15 residues. This CDR3 is CASSETESVPDTQYF.

This CDR3 reads CSVAGTYMNTEAFF. The chain employs TRBV29-1 and TRBJ1-1; TCRdb's D call of TRBD1 is untestable without DNA. Germline lookup yields CDR1 SQVTM and CDR2 ANQGSEA. The CDR3 runs 14 residues.

The V call is TRBV7-3, the J call TRBJ2-5; TCRdb returns TRBD1, unconfirmable since there is no DNA. Germline CDR1 is SGHTA and CDR2 is FQGTGA. The CDR3 is 15 amino acids. The CDR3: CASSQWEQGSETQYF.

The chain employs TRBV12-3 or TRBV12-4 and TRBJ1-4. The CDR3 loop spans 14 amino acids. This chain's CDR3 is CASSLVEGFEKLFF.

CDR3 sequence reads: CASSRLSSYEQYF. The chain employs TRBV28 and TRBJ2-7. The CDR3 is made up of 13 amino acids. Germline V gene sequence: CDR1 MDHEN, CDR2 SYDVKM.

This chain connects TRBV28 to TRBJ2-1; as DNA is missing, the TRBD2 call by TCRdb cannot be tested. Per the germline V gene, CDR1 is MDHEN and CDR2 is SYDVKM. This CDR3 region has 17 residues. CDR3 sequence: CASSYPSSRVIFNEQFF. Full variable domain (missing parts from reference TRBV28 and TRBJ2-1): DVKVTQSSRYLVKRTGEKVFLECVQDMDHENMFWYRQDPGLGLRLIYFSYDVKMKEKGDIPEGYSVSREKKERFSLILESASTNQTSMYLCASSYPSSRVIFNEQFFGPGTRLTVL.

V and J are TRBV7-2 and TRBJ1-5. The germline V gene has CDR1 SGHTA and CDR2 FQGNSA. This CDR3 region has 15 residues. The CDR3 is CASSLDGYSNQPQHF.

This chain links TRBV3-1 with TRBJ1-1; as DNA is missing, the TRBD1 call by TCRdb cannot be tested. CDR1 is LGHDT and CDR2 is YNNKEL in the germline V gene (reference sequence). The CDR3 has 13 residues. The CDR3 protein is CASSQAGDTEAFF.

The chain joins TRBV21-1 to TRBJ2-7; there is no DNA to check the TCRdb D call of TRBD1. TRBV21-1 is annotated as a pseudogene. The CDR3 sequence is 18 residues long. CDR3 sequence reads: CASSKLSNRDSEVYEQYF.

The V gene is TRBV7-7, the J gene TRBJ2-7; TCRdb reports TRBD1, a call that lacks DNA to check it against. The CDR3 runs 14 residues. CDR1 and CDR2 from the germline V gene are SSHAT and FNYEAQ (reference sequence). CDR3 loop: CASSPAGGDYEQYF.